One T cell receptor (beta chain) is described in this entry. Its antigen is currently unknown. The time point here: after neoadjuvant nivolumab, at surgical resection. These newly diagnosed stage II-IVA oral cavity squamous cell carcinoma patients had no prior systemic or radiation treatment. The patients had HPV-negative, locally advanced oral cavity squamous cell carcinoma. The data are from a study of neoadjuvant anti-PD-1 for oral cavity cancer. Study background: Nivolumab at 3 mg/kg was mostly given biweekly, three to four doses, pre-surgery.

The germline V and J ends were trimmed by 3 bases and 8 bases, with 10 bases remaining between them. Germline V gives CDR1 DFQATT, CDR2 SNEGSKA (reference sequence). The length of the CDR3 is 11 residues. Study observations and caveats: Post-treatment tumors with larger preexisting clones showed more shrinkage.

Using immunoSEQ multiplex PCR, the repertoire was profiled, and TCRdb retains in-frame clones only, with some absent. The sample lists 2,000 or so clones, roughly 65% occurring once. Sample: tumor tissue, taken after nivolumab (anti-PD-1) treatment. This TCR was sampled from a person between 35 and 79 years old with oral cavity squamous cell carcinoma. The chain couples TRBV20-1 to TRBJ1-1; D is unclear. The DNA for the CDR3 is TGCAGTGCTAGTCGGTCAATAGAAGCTTTCTTT. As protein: CSASRSIEAFF.